Listed here are 11 T cell receptor beta chains from one sample, sequenced in a study of molecular identifiers for immune sequencing clone quantification. TCRdb reprocessed the PCR reads with MiXCR, giving one entry per CDR3 protein. Counted here are about 100,000 distinct CDR3 sequences, 30% to 45% occurring once; the ten biggest clones make up approximately 10%. The specimen sequenced was naive CD8+ T cells from blood, with Jurkat cell RNA spiked in. This sample's subset: FACS-sorted CD8+CD4-CCR7+CD45RA+ naive T cells. The receptor source for this set is a human donor in good health. Some libraries in this study had Jurkat cell RNA spiked in.

This clonotype was seen ten or more times. V usage is TRBV7-8 and J usage is TRBJ2-3; possible D gene TRBD2, 6 bases. The germline V and J ends were trimmed by 10 bases and 5 bases, with 22 bases remaining between them. The CDR3 sequence is 15 residues long. The V gene's germline CDR1 is SGHVS and CDR2 FQNEAQ. In nucleotides, the CDR3 is TGTGCCACCCAACTAGGGGCCGGGAGTGGAGATACGCAGTATTTT. It codes for CATQLGAGSGDTQYF.

This clonotype came up a few times. Here the CDR3 reads CASRNGNQPQHF. CDR3 DNA sequence: TGTGCCAGTAGGAACGGCAATCAGCCCCAGCATTTT. The chain employs TRBV19 and TRBJ1-5; D not certain. V dropped 6 bases and J dropped 2 bases, with 5 bases sitting between them. Germline assignment: CDR1 LNHDA and CDR2 SQIVND (reference sequence). CDR3 length: 12 amino acids.

A word on this clonotype: Sequence at one end of the junction differs from germline and may be a read error. This chain connects TRBV5-1 to TRBJ2-7; D might be TRBD1 (6 bases). In germline, CDR1 is SGHRS, CDR2 YFSETQ. This CDR3 is 12 amino acids long. CDR3 region: CACSLAGVEQYF. CDR3 nucleotide sequence: TGCGCCTGCAGCTTGGCAGGGGTCGAGCAGTACTTT.

In its sample, this clonotype was seen a few times. The rearrangement links TRBV7-9 to TRBJ2-7; 9 bases agree with TRBD2. After removal of 0 bases from V and 5 bases from J, the junction contained 8 bases not matched to a gene. Per germline, CDR1 SEHNR and CDR2 FQNEAQ (reference sequence). CDR3 length: 16 residues. The CDR3 DNA reads TGTGCCAGCAGCTTAGCGCTAGCGGGAACCCTAGACGAGCAGTACTTC. Translated: CASSLALAGTLDEQYF.

The rearrangement joins TRBV5-4 to TRBJ2-5; D might be TRBD1 (6 bases). The CDR3 runs 14 residues. Trimming stripped 1 base from V and 2 bases from J, with 9 bases between. The germline gives CDR1 SGHNT, CDR2 YYREEE (reference sequence). This CDR3 is CASSLTGKQETQYF. CDR3 DNA sequence: TGTGCCAGCAGCTTGACAGGGAAGCAAGAGACCCAGTACTTC. The complete variable domain, with remaining parts taken from reference TRBV5-4 and TRBJ2-5, reads ETGVTQSPTHLIKTRGQQVTLRCSSQSGHNTVSWYQQALGQGPQFIFQYYREEENGRGNFPPRFSGLQFPNYSSELNVNALELDDSALYLCASSLTGKQETQYFGPGTRLLVL.

This clonotype was picked up a small number of times. This sequence joins TRBV6-2 or TRBV6-3 and TRBJ2-3; D remains ambiguous. Between the trimmed V and J ends, which lost 8 bases and 6 bases, there was a span of 6 bases. CDR1 and CDR2 (germline): MNHEY, SVGEGT. The CDR3 runs 10 residues. As DNA, the CDR3 is TGTGCCAGCGAGTCTGATACGCAGTATTTT. This gives the protein CASESDTQYF.

In this sample, this clonotype turned up many times. V and J are TRBV27 and TRBJ2-7, with D unclear. Germline CDR1 is MNHEY and CDR2 is SMNVEV (reference sequence). The CDR3 has 14 amino acids. Between the trimmed V and J ends, which lost 5 bases and 3 bases, there was a span of 14 bases. DNA for the CDR3: TGTGCCAGCAGTCCTTTCGGGTCCCGCTACGAGCAGTACTTC. The encoded protein is CASSPFGSRYEQYF.

This clonotype was seen only a few times. The J gene is TRBJ2-3, the V gene TRBV9, with D perhaps matching TRBD1 or TRBD2 (6 bases each). The ends were cut back, 4 bases at V and 3 bases at J, with 18 bases in the middle. The CDR3 length is 16 residues. Germline V CDR1 and CDR2: SGDLS, YYNGEE. The CDR3 loop is CASSPPVGGGTDTQYF. CDR3 DNA sequence: TGTGCCAGCAGCCCACCGGTCGGAGGGGGAACAGATACGCAGTATTTT.

This clonotype was counted at least ten times. The chain employs TRBV28 and TRBJ2-6; tentatively, D is TRBD1 (5 bases). The CDR3 has 15 residues. CDR1 and CDR2 (germline): MDHEN, SYDVKM. Trimming cost V 3 bases and J 4 bases, with 10 bases left between them. In DNA, the CDR3 is TGTGCCAGCAGTTTGCCTACAGGAGGGGCCAACGTCCTGACTTTC. Amino acids: CASSLPTGGANVLTF.

This clonotype has only a few counts. CDR3 amino acids: CASSLGAAAFF. In nucleotides, the CDR3 is TGTGCCAGCAGTTTAGGGGCGGCGGCTTTCTTT. The chain uses TRBV27 and TRBJ1-1, with TRBD1 as a possible D gene (5 bases). There are 11 residues in the CDR3. V dropped 2 bases and J dropped 11 bases, with 9 bases sitting between them. The germline V gene has CDR1 MNHEY and CDR2 SMNVEV (reference sequence).

This clonotype was seen a few times. The rearrangement joins TRBV20-1 to TRBJ1-6, with D hard to call. Germline CDR1 is DFQATT and CDR2 is SNEGSKA (reference sequence). The CDR3 loop spans 17 amino acids. Trimming pared 6 bases from V and 0 bases from J, leaving 18 bases between. Written as DNA, the CDR3 is TGCAGTGCCCGTAGTCCCCAGGAGAGCTCCTATAATTCACCCCTCCACTTT. This gives the protein CSARSPQESSYNSPLHF.